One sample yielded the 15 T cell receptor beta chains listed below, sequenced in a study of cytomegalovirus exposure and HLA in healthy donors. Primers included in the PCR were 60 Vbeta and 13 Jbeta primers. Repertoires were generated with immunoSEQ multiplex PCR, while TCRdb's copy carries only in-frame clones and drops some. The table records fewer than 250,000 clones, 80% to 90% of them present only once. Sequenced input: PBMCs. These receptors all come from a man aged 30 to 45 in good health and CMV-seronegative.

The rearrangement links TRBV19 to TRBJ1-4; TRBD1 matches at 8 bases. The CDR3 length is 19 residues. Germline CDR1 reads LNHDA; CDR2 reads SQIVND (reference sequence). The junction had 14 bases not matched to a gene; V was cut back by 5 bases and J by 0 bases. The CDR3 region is CASSFDRGRETATNEKLFF. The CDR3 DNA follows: TGTGCCAGTAGTTTCGACAGGGGAAGGGAAACTGCAACTAATGAAAAACTGTTTTTT.

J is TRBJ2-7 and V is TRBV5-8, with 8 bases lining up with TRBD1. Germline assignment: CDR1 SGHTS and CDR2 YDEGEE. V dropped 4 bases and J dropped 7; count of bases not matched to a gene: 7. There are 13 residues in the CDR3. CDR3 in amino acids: CASSRTGLGEQYF. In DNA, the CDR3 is TGTGCCAGCAGCCGGACAGGGTTGGGTGAGCAGTACTTC.

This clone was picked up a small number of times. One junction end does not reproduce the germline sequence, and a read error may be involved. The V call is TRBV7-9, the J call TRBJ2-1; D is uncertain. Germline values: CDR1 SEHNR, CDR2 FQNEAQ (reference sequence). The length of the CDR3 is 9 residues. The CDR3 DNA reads TGTTCCAGCAGCTCTACGCAGTTCTTC. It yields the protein CSSSSTQFF.

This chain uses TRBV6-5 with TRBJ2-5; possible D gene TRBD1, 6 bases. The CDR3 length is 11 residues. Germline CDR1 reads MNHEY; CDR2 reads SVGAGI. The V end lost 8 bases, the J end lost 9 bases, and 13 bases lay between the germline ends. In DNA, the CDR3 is TGTGCCAGCGGTGGGTCAGGGGCCCAGTACTTC. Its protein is CASGGSGAQYF.

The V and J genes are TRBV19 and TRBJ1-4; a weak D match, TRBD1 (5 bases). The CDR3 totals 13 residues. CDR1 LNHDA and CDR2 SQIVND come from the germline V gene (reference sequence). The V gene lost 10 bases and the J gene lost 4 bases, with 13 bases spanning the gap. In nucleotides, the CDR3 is TGTGCCACCTCCAGGGCCATTAATGAAAAACTGTTTTTT. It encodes CATSRAINEKLFF.

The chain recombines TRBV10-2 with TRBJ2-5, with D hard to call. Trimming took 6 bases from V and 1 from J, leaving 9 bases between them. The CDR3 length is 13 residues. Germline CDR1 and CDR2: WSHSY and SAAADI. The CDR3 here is CASRTGTQETQYF. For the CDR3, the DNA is TGCGCCAGCAGGACTGGAACCCAAGAGACCCAGTACTTC.

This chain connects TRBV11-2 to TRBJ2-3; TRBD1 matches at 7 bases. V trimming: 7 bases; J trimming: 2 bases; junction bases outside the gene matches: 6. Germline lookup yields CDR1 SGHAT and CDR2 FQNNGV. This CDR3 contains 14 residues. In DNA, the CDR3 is TGTGCCAGCATCTTTCAGGGGGTCACAGATACGCAGTATTTT. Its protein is CASIFQGVTDTQYF.

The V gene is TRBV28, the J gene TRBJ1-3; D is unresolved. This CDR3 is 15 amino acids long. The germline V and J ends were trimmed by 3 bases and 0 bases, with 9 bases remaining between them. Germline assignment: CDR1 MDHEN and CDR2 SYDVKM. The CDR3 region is CASSFFSGSGNTIYF. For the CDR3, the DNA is TGTGCCAGCAGTTTCTTCTCAGGCTCTGGAAACACCATATATTTT.

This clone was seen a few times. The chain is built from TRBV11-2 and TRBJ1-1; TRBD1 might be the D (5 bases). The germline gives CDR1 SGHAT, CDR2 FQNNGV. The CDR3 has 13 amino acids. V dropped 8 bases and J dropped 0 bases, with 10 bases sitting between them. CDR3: CASRRVLNTEAFF. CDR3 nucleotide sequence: TGTGCCAGCCGCAGGGTTCTGAACACTGAAGCTTTCTTT.

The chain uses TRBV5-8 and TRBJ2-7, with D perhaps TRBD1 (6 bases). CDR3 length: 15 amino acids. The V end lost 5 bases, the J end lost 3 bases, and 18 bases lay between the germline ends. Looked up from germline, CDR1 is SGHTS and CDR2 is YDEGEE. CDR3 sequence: CASSLAGTSIYEQYF. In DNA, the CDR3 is TGTGCCAGCAGTCTAGCCGGGACATCGATCTACGAGCAGTACTTC.

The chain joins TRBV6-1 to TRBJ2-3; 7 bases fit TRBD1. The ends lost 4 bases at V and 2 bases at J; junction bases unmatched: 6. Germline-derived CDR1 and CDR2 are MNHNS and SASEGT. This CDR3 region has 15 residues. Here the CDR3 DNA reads TGTGCCAGCAGTGGGCGGACAGGCTACACAGATACGCAGTATTTT. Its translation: CASSGRTGYTDTQYF.

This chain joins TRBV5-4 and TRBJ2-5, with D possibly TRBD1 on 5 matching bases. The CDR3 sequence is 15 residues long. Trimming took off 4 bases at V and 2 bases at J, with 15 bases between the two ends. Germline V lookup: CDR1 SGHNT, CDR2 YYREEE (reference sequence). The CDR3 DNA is TGTGCCAGCAGCCCTCACCTTGACAGACAAGAGACCCAGTACTTC. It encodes CASSPHLDRQETQYF.

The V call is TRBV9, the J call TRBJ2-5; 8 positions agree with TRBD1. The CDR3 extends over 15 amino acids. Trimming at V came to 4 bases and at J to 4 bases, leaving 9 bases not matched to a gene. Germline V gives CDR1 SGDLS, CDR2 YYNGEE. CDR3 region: CASSFRTGISETQYF. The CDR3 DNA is TGTGCCAGCAGCTTCCGGACAGGGATATCAGAGACCCAGTACTTC. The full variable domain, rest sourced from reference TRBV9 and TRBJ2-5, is DSGVTQTPKHLITATGQRVTLRCSPRSGDLSVYWYQQSLDQGLQFLIQYYNGEERAKGNILERFSAQQFPDLHSELNLSSLELGDSALYFCASSFRTGISETQYFGPGTRLLVL.

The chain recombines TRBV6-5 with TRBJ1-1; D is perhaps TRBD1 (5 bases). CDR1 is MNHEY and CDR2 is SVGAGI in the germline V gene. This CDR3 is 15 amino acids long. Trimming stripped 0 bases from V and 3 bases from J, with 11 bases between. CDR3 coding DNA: TGTGCCAGCAGTTACTCGAACAGGTTAGACACTGAAGCTTTCTTT. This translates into CASSYSNRLDTEAFF.

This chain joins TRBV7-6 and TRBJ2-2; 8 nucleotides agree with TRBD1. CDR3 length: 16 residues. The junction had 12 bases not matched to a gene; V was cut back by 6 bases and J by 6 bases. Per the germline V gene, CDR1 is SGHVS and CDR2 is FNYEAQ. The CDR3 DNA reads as TGTGCCAGCAGTATCGGCAGGGGGCGTGGGTCCGGGGAGCTGTTTTTT. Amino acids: CASSIGRGRGSGELFF. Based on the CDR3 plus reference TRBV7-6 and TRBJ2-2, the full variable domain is GAGVSQSPRYKVTKRGQDVALRCDPISGHVSLYWYRQALGQGPEFLTYFNYEAQQDKSGLPNDRFSAERPEGSISTLTIQRTEQRDSAMYRCASSIGRGRGSGELFFGEGSRLTVL.